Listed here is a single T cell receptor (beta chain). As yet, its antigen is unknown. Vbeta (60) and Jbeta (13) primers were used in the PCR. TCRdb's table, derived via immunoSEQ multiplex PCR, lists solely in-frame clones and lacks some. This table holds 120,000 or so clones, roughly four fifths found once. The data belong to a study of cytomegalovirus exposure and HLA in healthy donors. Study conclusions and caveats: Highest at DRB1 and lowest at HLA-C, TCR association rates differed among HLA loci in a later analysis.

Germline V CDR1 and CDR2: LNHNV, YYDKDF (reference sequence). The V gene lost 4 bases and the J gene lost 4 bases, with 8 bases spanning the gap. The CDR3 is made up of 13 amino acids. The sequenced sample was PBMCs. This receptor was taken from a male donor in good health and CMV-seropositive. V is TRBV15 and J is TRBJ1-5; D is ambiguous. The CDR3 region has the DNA TGTGCCACCAGCACCAACAGAAATCAGCCCCAGCATTTT. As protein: CATSTNRNQPQHF.